This T cell receptor (beta chain) was identified in a study of brain T cells in children with intractable seizures. Libraries were prepared by immunoSEQ multiplex PCR; TCRdb keeps only in-frame clonotypes and omits some of them. The table shows around 80,000 clones, with about 90% occurring only once. The CDR3 contains 15 residues. CDR1 is MNHNS, CDR2 SASEGT, per germline. V gave up 1 base and J gave up 4 bases; unmatched junction bases: 6. This receptor was identified in a girl aged 2 to 10 with Rasmussen encephalitis and intractable seizures. The material sequenced was peripheral blood, taken at surgery. The V call is TRBV6-1, the J call TRBJ2-7, with 8 bases matching TRBD1. The CDR3 is CASSEGQGARYEQYF. CDR3 in DNA: TGTGCCAGCAGTGAAGGGCAGGGGGCTAGGTACGAGCAGTACTTC.